The clone carrying this T cell receptor (beta chain) is labeled medium-sized based on frequency. The antigen remains undetermined. The CDR3 has 17 amino acids. The germline CDR1 and CDR2 sequences are DFQATT and SNEGSKA (reference sequence). This specimen comes from a study of CXCR3-negative and CXCR3-positive naive CD8 T cells. Findings and caveats of the study: With respect to TRBV-TRBJ usage, naive CXCR3-negative and CXCR3-positive cells were similar; memory differed. Cryopreservation partially decreased CXCR3 expression, and most assays used fresh PBMCs.

It was by 5' RACE with UMI labels that the TRB cDNA libraries were prepared. TCRdb reprocessed the 5' RACE reads, with one entry per CDR3 protein and no DNA. This sample's clone table lists 5,000 to 6,500 distinct CDR3 sequences. Input material: naive CXCR3- CD8+ T cells from blood. Subset here: CD45RO-CCR7+CD27+CD95- naive CD8+ T cells lacking CXCR3 (TNR3-). The V gene is TRBV20-1, the J gene TRBJ2-2; TCRdb designates TRBD2, a call that cannot be tested without DNA. This TCR came from a human donor in good health. Some clones in this sample may be carry-over from other donors' samples. This CDR3 reads CSATGLAGGSRTGELFF.